This is a list of T cell receptor beta chains from one sample in a study of shared clonotypes between healthy human individuals. Sequencing was performed with immunoSEQ multiplex PCR; in TCRdb, only in-frame clones are kept and a portion is missing. The data hold 1.5 million to 1.9 million clones, with around 98% observed a single time. What was sequenced was naive CD4+ T cells sorted from blood. The source of these receptors is a man aged 25-40 years in good health. The CDR3 runs from the conserved cysteine through the conserved F or W. Fields, in order: D gene, V gene, J gene, clone size, CDR3 DNA, CDR3 protein. D genes are given only for firm matches. Size is stated for part of the rows, as once, few or many counts, or as a class when the clone is expanded.

>TRBD2|TRBV5-1|TRBJ2-7|.
TGCGCCAGCAGCTTGGTGGCTAGCGGGAGCTACGAGCAGTACTTC
CASSLVASGSYEQYF
>TRBD2|TRBV14|TRBJ2-1|.
TGTGCCAGCAGCCAGTACGGCAAGAGACTAGCGGAAAGCTCCTACAATGAGCAGTTCTTC
CASSQYGKRLAESSYNEQFF
>.|TRBV5-5|TRBJ2-7|.
TGTGCCAGCAGCTTGGGTGTGTACGAGCAGTACTTC
CASSLGVYEQYF
>.|TRBV7-8|TRBJ2-2|.
TGTGCCAGCAGCTTAGGGCTAGCGAGGAACACCGGGGAGCTGTTTTTT
CASSLGLARNTGELFF
>.|TRBV28|TRBJ2-7|.
TGTGTCACCGGGGCCCTGAGCTCCTACGAGCAGTACTTC
CVTGALSSYEQYF
>.|TRBV5-1|TRBJ1-1|.
TGCGCCAGCAGCTTGGACCAGGCTGGCCTCAACACTGAAGCTTTCTTT
CASSLDQAGLNTEAFF
>.|TRBV11-2|TRBJ2-3|.
TGTGCCAGCAGCTGGAATACTAAGGACAGTTTCAACACAGATACGCAGTATTTT
CASSWNTKDSFNTDTQYF
>TRBD1|TRBV6-6|TRBJ2-7|.
TGTGCCAGCAGCCACCACCCGGGACAGGGATCCTACGAGCAGTACTTC
CASSHHPGQGSYEQYF
>.|TRBV29-1|TRBJ1-3|.
TGCAGCGTGACCCTCTATACAGGGTTTGGAAACACCATATATTTT
CSVTLYTGFGNTIYF
>TRBD1|TRBV14|TRBJ2-2|.
TGTGCCAGCAGCCAAGGTTCCGGGACAGGGGGCGACACCGGGGAGCTGTTTTTT
CASSQGSGTGGDTGELFF
>TRBD2|TRBV6-1|TRBJ2-3|.
TGTGCCAGCAGTGAAACTCTAGCGGGAATGAGAGATACGCAGTATTTT
CASSETLAGMRDTQYF
>.|TRBV7-8|TRBJ1-2|.
TGTGCCAGCAGCACCCGTGGTCCTTCTAACTATGGCTACACCTTC
CASSTRGPSNYGYTF
>.|TRBV10-3|TRBJ1-4|once
TGTGCCAGCAGGCGATCCGGGGCTAATGAAAAACTGTTTTTT
CASRRSGANEKLFF
>.|TRBV9|TRBJ2-1|.
TGTGCCAGCAGCACCTATCCCTACAATGAGCAGTTCTTC
CASSTYPYNEQFF
>TRBD1|TRBV6-5|TRBJ2-7|.
TGTGCCAGCAGTTTTACAGGGGCAGCCGAGCAGTACTTC
CASSFTGAAEQYF
>.|TRBV6-1|TRBJ1-4|.
TGTGCCAGCAACAGGTTCCCTGGAGAAAAACTGTTTTTT
CASNRFPGEKLFF
>.|TRBV5-4|TRBJ1-1|.
TGTGCCAGCAGCTCCCAAGTCGGGGTGAACACTGAAGCTTTCTTT
CASSSQVGVNTEAFF
>.|TRBV23-1|TRBJ2-7|.
TGCGCCAGCAGTCAAGGGCTTTCCTACGAGCAGTACTTC
CASSQGLSYEQYF
>.|TRBV10-3|TRBJ1-2|.
TGTGCCATCAGTGAGTCGGTCAGGGATGGCTACACCTTC
CAISESVRDGYTF
>.|TRBV18|TRBJ2-2|.
TGTGCCAGCTCACCCAGGCCGAACACCGGGGAGCTGTTTTTT
CASSPRPNTGELFF
>TRBD1|TRBV6-1|TRBJ2-2|.
TGTGCCAGCAGTGCAACCGGACAGGGGGGCACCGGGGAGCTGTTTTTT
CASSATGQGGTGELFF
>.|TRBV27|TRBJ2-5|.
TGTGCCAGCAGCAGACACCCCTTGGAGACCCAGTACTTC
CASSRHPLETQYF
>TRBD1|TRBV7-9|TRBJ2-7|.
TGTGCCAGCAGCCTCCTTGGGACAGGGTCCCTCTACGAGCAGTACTTC
CASSLLGTGSLYEQYF
>.|TRBV18|TRBJ2-5|.
TGTGCCAGCTCACCGACAAACAAGCAAGAGACCCAGTACTTC
CASSPTNKQETQYF
>TRBD2|TRBV7-2|TRBJ2-7|.
TGTGCCAGCACATCGGGCGGGAGATTCTACGAGCAGTACTTC
CASTSGGRFYEQYF
>.|TRBV18|TRBJ1-1|.
TGTGCCAGTTCAACTGTATTTGACGTTGACACTGAAGCTTTCTTT
CASSTVFDVDTEAFF
>.|TRBV25-1|TRBJ2-2|once
TGTGCCAGCAGTGAATCCAGGGCTCCGAACACCGGGGAGCTGTTTTTT
CASSESRAPNTGELFF
>.|TRBV2|TRBJ2-1|.
TGTGCCAGCAGTGATAGGTCAGGGTCCTACAATGAGCAGTTCTTC
CASSDRSGSYNEQFF
>.|TRBV7-9|TRBJ1-2|.
TGTGCCAGCAGCCCTAGGACAGTACCCTATGGCTACACCTTC
CASSPRTVPYGYTF
>TRBD1|TRBV28|TRBJ1-3|once
TGTGCCAGCAGTTCGGGAGCAGGGACAGGGCGGGGAAACACCATATATTTT
CASSSGAGTGRGNTIYF
>.|TRBV27|TRBJ2-1|.
TGTGCCAGCAGAAGAAGGGGAGGCTACAATGAGCAGTTCTTC
CASRRRGGYNEQFF
>.|TRBV10-3|TRBJ1-1|once
TGTGCCACCACGCCGTCAGGACCCATGAACTCTGAAGCTTTCTTT
CATTPSGPMNSEAFF
>.|TRBV11-2|TRBJ2-7|.
TGTGCCAGCAGCTCTACGACGGGCTTGTGGGGGCAGTACTTC
CASSSTTGLWGQYF
>TRBD2|TRBV2|TRBJ2-2|.
TGTGCCAGCAGCTTACTAGCGTCGGGCACCGGGGAGCTGTTTTTT
CASSLLASGTGELFF
>TRBD2|TRBV5-1|TRBJ2-7|.
TGCGCCAGCAGCCCCGTAGCGGGAGGTCCCTACGAGCAGTACTTC
CASSPVAGGPYEQYF
>.|TRBV29-1|TRBJ2-1|.
TGCAGCGTTGAAGGTCAGGGAAAGTACAATGAGCAGTTCTTC
CSVEGQGKYNEQFF
>.|TRBV20-1|TRBJ2-3|.
TGCAGTGCTACGACGGATACGCAGTATTTT
CSATTDTQYF
>.|TRBV10-3|TRBJ1-3|.
TGTGCCATCAGTGGGCAAATGGGAGGAAACACCATATATTTT
CAISGQMGGNTIYF
>.|TRBV11-2|TRBJ2-1|.
TGTGCCAGCAGCTCCCTAAGGGGGAGTCTCTACAATGAGCAGTTCTTC
CASSSLRGSLYNEQFF
>.|TRBV10-3|TRBJ2-2|.
TGTGCCATCAGTGAGATGACTAGGCTCGGCACCGGGGAGCTGTTTTTT
CAISEMTRLGTGELFF
>.|TRBV7-9|TRBJ2-7|.
TGTGCCAGCAGCTACGTCAACGAGCAGTACTTC
CASSYVNEQYF
>.|TRBV7-3|TRBJ2-1|.
TGTGCCAGCAACCAACAGAGGGCCCCCACCTACAATGAGCAGTTCTTC
CASNQQRAPTYNEQFF
>.|TRBV14|TRBJ2-7|.
TGTGCCAGCAGCCACACGGGCCCCTACGAGCAGTACTTC
CASSHTGPYEQYF
>.|TRBV9|TRBJ1-2|.
TGTGCCAGCAGCGTAGGGGACGAGAACTATGGCTACACCTTC
CASSVGDENYGYTF
>.|TRBV28|TRBJ2-2|.
TGTGCCAGCCTACCGGGGACGGCCGGGGAGCTGTTTTTT
CASLPGTAGELFF